This entry is about one TCR beta chain. The antigen is not known. Trimming removed 5 bases at V and 2 bases at J, with 13 bases between. CDR3 length: 15 amino acids. Germline lookup yields CDR1 SGHDN and CDR2 FVKESK. The data originate from a study of T cell responses to AZD1222 COVID-19 vaccine. About the research overall: Pooled in the analysis were second doses at about 4 or about 12 weeks. Study observations and caveats: Only five to seven AZD1222 recipients were seropositive at baseline. It should be noted that donors were predominantly white British and more often female, and clonal diversity was possibly underestimated. Spike was spanned by vaccine-associated CD4 TCRs, with dominance at 160-218 and 743-854.

Sequenced by immunoSEQ multiplex PCR; TCRdb stores in-frame clones only, minus some. The data contain around 200,000 clones, just over 85% of them singletons. This sample comprised peripheral blood, obtained on day 0 of AZD1222 vaccination. J is TRBJ1-3 and V is TRBV14; TRBD1 might be the D (6 bases). The sequence derives from an adult in good health. CDR3 nucleotides: TGTGCCAGCAGCAGCCAACAGGGCCCTGGAAACACCATATATTTT. It translates to CASSSQQGPGNTIYF. Based on the CDR3 plus reference TRBV14 and TRBJ1-3, the full variable domain is EAGVTQFPSHSVIEKGQTVTLRCDPISGHDNLYWYRRVMGKEIKFLLHFVKESKQDESGMPNNRFLAERTGGTYSTLKVQPAELEDSGVYFCASSSQQGPGNTIYFGEGSWLTVV.